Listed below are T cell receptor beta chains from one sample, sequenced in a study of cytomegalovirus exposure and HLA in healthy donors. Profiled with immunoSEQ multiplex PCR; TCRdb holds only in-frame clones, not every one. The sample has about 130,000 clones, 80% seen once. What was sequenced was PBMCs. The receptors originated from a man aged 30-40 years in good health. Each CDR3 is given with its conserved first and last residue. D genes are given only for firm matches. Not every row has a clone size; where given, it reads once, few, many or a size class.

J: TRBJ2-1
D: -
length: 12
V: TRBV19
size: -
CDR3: CASSASEHEQFF
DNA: TGTGCCAGTAGTGCTAGCGAACATGAGCAGTTCTTC

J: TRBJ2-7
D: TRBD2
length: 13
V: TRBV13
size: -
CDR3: CASSSAGARGQYF
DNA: TGTGCCAGCAGCAGCGCGGGAGCCCGCGGGCAGTACTTC

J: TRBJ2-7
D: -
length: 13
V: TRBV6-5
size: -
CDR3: CASSYRDTYEQYF
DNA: TGTGCCAGCAGTTACCGGGACACCTACGAGCAGTACTTC

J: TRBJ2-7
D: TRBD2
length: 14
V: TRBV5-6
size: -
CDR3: CASSLRAGAYEQYF
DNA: TGTGCCAGCAGCTTGCGGGCGGGAGCTTACGAGCAGTACTTC

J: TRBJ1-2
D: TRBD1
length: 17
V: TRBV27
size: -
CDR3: CASTSQGAGGVDYGYTF
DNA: TGTGCCAGCACCTCCCAGGGAGCAGGGGGCGTCGACTATGGCTACACCTTC

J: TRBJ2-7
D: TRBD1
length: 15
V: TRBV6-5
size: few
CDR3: CASRPTEDRAYEQYF
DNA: TGTGCCAGCAGACCAACCGAGGACAGGGCCTACGAGCAGTACTTC

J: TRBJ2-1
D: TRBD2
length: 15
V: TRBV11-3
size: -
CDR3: CASSPGGGRASEQFF
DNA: TGTGCCAGCAGCCCCGGGGGCGGGAGGGCTTCTGAGCAGTTCTTC

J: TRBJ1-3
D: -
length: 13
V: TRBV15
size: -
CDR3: CATRPGSGNTIYF
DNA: TGTGCCACCCGTCCGGGTAGTGGAAACACCATATATTTT

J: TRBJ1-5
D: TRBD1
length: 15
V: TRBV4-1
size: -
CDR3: CASSQGDRGGQPQHF
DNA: TGCGCCAGCAGCCAGGGTGACAGGGGCGGTCAGCCCCAGCATTTT

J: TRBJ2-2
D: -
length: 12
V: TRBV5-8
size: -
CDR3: CASSHSTGELFF
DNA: TGTGCCAGCAGCCATAGTACCGGGGAGCTGTTTTTT

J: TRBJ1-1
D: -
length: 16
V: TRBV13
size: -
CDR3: CASSPQSPTVNTEAFF
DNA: TGTGCCAGCAGCCCGCAGTCCCCGACAGTGAACACTGAAGCTTTCTTT

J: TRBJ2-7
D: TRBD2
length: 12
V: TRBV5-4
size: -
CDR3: CASSLTSGRAWF
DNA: TGTGCCAGCAGCTTAACTAGCGGGAGGGCCTGGTTC

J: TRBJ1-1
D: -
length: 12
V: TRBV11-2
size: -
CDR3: CASSPGGPEAFF
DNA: TGTGCCAGCAGCCCGGGGGGCCCTGAAGCTTTCTTT

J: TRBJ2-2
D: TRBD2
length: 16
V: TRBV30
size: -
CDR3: CAWSDGRARYTGELFF
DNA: TGTGCCTGGAGTGACGGGAGGGCCCGGTACACCGGGGAGCTGTTTTTT

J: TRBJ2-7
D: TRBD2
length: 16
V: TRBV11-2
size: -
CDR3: CASSLGLTSGRYEQYF
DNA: TGTGCCAGCAGCTTAGGGCTCACTAGCGGGAGATACGAGCAGTACTTC

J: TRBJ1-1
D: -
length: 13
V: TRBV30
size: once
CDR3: CAWSVRPGGEAFF
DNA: TGTGCCTGGAGTGTACGCCCCGGGGGGGAAGCTTTCTTT

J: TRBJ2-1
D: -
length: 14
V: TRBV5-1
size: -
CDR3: CASRWGLSNNEQFF
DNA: TGCGCCAGCAGGTGGGGACTTTCCAACAATGAGCAGTTCTTC

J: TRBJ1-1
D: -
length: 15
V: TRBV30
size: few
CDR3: CAWSRNLEVHTEAFF
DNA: TGTGCCTGGAGTCGGAACCTTGAGGTTCACACTGAAGCTTTCTTT

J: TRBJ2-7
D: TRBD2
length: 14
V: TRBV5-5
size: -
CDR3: CASSLWEGLYEQYF
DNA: TGTGCCAGCAGCTTGTGGGAGGGACTCTACGAGCAGTACTTC

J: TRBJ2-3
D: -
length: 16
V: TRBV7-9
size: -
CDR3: CSSSSRRLGSTDTQYF
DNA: TGTTCCAGCAGCTCCAGGAGGCTGGGAAGCACAGATACGCAGTATTTT

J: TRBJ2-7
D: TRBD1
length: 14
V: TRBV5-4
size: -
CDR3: CASSSGQGAYEQYF
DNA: TGTGCCAGCAGCTCGGGACAGGGGGCCTACGAGCAGTACTTC

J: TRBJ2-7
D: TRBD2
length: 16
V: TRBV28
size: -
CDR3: CASSLGTSVLLYEQYF
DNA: TGTGCCAGCAGTTTGGGGACTAGCGTCTTACTCTACGAGCAGTACTTC

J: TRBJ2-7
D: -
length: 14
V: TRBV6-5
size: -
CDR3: CASSYSERAIEQYF
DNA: TGTGCCAGCAGTTACTCGGAGCGGGCGATCGAGCAGTACTTC

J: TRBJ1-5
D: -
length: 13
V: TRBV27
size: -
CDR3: CASSAQVWEPQHF
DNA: TGTGCCAGCAGTGCACAGGTGTGGGAGCCCCAGCATTTT

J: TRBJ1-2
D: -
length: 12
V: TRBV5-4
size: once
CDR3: CASSAGSRGYTF
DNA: TGTGCCAGCAGCGCAGGGTCGCGGGGCTACACCTTC

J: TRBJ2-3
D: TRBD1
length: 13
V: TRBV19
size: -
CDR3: CASSHNRGDTQYF
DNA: TGTGCCAGTAGCCATAACAGGGGCGATACGCAGTATTTT

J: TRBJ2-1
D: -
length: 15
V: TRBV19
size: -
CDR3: CASSIMEKSYNEQFF
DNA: TGTGCCAGTAGTATCATGGAGAAGTCCTACAATGAGCAGTTCTTC

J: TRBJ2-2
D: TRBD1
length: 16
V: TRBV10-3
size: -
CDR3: CAISDLDRDNTGELFF
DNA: TGTGCCATCAGTGACCTGGACAGGGACAACACCGGGGAGCTGTTTTTT

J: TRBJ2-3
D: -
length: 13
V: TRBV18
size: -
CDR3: CASSVSPADTQYF
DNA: TGTGCCAGCTCGGTCTCGCCGGCAGATACGCAGTATTTT

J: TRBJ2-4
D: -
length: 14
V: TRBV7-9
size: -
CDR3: CASSLQGGKNIQYF
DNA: TGTGCCAGCAGCTTACAGGGTGGGAAAAACATTCAGTACTTC

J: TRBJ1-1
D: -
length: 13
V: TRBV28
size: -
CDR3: CASSFLRGTEAFF
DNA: TGTGCCAGCAGTTTCTTACGCGGGACTGAAGCTTTCTTT

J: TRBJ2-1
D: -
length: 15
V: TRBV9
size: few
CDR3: CASSVAPQVSDEQFF
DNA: TGTGCCAGCAGCGTAGCTCCCCAAGTTTCGGATGAGCAGTTCTTC

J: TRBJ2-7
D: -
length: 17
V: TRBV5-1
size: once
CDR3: CALEEGGQREISYEQYF
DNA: TGCGCCCTGGAGGAGGGGGGCCAGCGGGAAATATCCTACGAGCAGTACTTC

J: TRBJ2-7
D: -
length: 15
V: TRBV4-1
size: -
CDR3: CASSPRGSAAYEQYF
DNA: TGCGCCAGCAGCCCCAGAGGAAGCGCAGCCTACGAGCAGTACTTC

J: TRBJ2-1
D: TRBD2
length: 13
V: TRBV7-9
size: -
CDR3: CASRSGSWYEQFF
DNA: TGTGCCAGCAGAAGCGGGAGTTGGTATGAGCAGTTCTTC

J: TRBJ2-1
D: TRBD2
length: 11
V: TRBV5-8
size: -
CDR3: CASRWGGEQFF
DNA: TGTGCCAGCCGCTGGGGGGGAGAGCAGTTCTTC

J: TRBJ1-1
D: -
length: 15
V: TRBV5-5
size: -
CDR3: CASSLEQAVNTEAFF
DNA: TGTGCCAGCAGCTTGGAACAGGCAGTAAACACTGAAGCTTTCTTT

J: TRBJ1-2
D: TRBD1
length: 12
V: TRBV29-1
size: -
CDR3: CSVDKGARGYTF
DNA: TGCAGCGTTGATAAGGGGGCCCGCGGCTACACCTTC

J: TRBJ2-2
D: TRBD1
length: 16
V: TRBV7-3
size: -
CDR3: CASSLPQGTYTGELFF
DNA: TGTGCCAGCAGCCTTCCACAGGGGACCTACACCGGGGAGCTGTTTTTT

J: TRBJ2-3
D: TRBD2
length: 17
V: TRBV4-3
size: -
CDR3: CASSQDIRRELSDTQYF
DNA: TGCGCCAGCAGCCAAGATATCCGGCGGGAGCTGTCGGATACGCAGTATTTT